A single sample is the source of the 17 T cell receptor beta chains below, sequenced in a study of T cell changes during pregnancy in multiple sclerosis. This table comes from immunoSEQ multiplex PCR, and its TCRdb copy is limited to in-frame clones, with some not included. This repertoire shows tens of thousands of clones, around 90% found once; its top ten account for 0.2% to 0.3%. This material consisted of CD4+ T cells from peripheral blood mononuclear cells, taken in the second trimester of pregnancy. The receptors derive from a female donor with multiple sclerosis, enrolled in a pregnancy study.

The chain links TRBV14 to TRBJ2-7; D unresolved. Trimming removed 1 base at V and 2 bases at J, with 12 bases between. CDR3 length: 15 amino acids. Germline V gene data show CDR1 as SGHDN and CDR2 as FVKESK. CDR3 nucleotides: TGTGCCAGCAGCCAAGGGCACATCACCCCCTACGAGCAGTACTTC. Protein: CASSQGHITPYEQYF.

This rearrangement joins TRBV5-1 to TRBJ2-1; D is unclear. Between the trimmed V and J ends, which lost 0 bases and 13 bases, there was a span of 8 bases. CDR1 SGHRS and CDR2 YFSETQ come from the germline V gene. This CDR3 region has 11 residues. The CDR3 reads CASSLGQVQFF. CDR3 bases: TGCGCCAGCAGCTTGGGGCAGGTCCAGTTCTTC.

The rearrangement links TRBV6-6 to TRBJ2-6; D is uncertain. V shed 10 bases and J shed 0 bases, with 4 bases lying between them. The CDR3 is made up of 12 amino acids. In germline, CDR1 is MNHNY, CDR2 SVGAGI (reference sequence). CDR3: CAIHSGANVLTF. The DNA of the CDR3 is TGTGCCATCCACTCTGGGGCCAACGTCCTGACTTTC.

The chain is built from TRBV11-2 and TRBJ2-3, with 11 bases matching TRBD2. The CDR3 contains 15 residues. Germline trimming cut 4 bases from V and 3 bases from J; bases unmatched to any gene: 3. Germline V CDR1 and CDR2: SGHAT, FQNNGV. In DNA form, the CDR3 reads TGTGCCAGCAGCTCCCGACTAGCGGGGACAGATACGCAGTATTTT. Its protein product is CASSSRLAGTDTQYF. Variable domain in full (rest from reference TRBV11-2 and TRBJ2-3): EAGVAQSPRYKIIEKRQSVAFWCNPISGHATLYWYQQILGQGPKLLIQFQNNGVVDDSQLPKDRFSAERLKGVDSTLKIQPAKLEDSAVYLCASSSRLAGTDTQYFGPGTRLTVL.

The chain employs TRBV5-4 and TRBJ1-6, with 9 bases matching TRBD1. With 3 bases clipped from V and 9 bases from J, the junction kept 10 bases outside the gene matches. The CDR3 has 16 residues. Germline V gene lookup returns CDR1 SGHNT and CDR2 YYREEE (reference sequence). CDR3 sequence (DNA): TGTGCCAGCAGCTCCCTGACAGGGGGTACTAGTTCACCCCTCCACTTT. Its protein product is CASSSLTGGTSSPLHF.

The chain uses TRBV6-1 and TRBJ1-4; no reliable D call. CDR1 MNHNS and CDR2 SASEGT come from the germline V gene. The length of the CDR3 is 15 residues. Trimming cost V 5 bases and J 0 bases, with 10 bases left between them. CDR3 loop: CASSPNRATNEKLFF. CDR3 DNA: TGTGCCAGCAGTCCAAACCGAGCAACTAATGAAAAACTGTTTTTT.

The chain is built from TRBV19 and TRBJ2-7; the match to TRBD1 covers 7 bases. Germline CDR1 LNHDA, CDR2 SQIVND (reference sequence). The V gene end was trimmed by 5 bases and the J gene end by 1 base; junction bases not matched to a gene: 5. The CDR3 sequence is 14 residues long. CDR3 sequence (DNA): TGTGCCAGTAGTGAGGGACAGACATCCTACGAGCAGTACTTC. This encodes CASSEGQTSYEQYF.

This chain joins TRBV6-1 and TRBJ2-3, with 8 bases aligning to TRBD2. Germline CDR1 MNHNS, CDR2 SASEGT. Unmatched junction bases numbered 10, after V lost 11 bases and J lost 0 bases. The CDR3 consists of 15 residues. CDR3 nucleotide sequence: TGTGCCGCCTCGCGGGGGGACGGTAGCACAGATACGCAGTATTTT. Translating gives CAASRGDGSTDTQYF.

The CDR3 is CASSVRVTDTQYF. The CDR3 DNA reads TGTGCCAGTAGTGTCAGGGTTACAGATACGCAGTATTTT. The V call is TRBV19, the J call TRBJ2-3; tentative D call: TRBD1 (5 bases). V dropped 5 bases and J dropped 3 bases, with 9 bases sitting between them. CDR3 size: 13 residues. CDR1 is LNHDA, CDR2 SQIVND, per germline (reference sequence).

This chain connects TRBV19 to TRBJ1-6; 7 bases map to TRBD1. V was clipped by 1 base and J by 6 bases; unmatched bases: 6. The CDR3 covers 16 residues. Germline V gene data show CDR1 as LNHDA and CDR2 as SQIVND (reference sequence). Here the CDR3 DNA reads TGTGCCAGTAGTATAGGAGGGGGCAATAGTAATTCACCCCTCCACTTT. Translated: CASSIGGGNSNSPLHF.

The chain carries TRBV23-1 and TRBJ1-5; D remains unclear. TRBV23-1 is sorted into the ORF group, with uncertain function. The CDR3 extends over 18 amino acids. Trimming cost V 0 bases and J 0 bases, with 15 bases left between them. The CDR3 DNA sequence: TGCGCCAGCAGTCAATCGTGGTTCAGACAACTTAGCAATCAGCCCCAGCATTTT. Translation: CASSQSWFRQLSNQPQHF.

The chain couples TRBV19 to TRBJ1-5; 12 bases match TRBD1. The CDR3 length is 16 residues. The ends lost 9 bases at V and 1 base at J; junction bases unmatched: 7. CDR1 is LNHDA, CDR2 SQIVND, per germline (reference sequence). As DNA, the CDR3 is TGTGCCAGCGGGACAGGGGGCATAACAAGCAATCAGCCCCAGCATTTT. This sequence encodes CASGTGGITSNQPQHF.

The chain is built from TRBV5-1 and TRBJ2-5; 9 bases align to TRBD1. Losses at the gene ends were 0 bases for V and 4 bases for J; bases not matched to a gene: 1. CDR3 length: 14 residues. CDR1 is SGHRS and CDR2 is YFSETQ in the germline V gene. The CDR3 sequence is CASSLETGGETQYF. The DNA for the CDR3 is TGCGCCAGCAGCTTGGAGACAGGGGGAGAGACCCAGTACTTC.

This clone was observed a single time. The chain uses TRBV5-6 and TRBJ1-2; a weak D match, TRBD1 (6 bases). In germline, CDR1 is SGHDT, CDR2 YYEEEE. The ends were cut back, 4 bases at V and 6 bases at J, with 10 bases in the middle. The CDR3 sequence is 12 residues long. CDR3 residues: CASSRTANGYTF. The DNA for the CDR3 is TGTGCCAGCAGCCGGACAGCCAATGGCTACACCTTC.

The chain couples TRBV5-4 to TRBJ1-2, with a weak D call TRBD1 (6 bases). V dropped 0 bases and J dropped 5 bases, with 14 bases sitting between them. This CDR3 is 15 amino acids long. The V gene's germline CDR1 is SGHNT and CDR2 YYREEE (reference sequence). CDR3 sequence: CASSLGQTGLYGYTF. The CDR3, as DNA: TGTGCCAGCAGCTTGGGGCAAACAGGGTTATATGGCTACACCTTC.

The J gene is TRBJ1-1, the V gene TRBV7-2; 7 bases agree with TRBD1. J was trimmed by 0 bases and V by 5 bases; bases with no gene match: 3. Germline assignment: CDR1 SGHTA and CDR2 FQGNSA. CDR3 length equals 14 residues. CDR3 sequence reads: CASSGDSLNTEAFF. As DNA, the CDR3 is TGTGCCAGCAGCGGGGACAGTCTGAACACTGAAGCTTTCTTT. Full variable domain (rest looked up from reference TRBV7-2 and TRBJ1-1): GAGVSQSPSNKVTEKGKDVELRCDPISGHTALYWYRQSLGQGLEFLIYFQGNSAPDKSGLPSDRFSAERTGGSVSTLTIQRTQQEDSAVYLCASSGDSLNTEAFFGQGTRLTVV.

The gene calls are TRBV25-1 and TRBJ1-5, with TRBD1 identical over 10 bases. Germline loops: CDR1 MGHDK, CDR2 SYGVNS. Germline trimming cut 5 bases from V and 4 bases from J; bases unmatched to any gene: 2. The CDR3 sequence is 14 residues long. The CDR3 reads CASSRTGGNQPQHF. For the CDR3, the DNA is TGTGCCAGCAGTCGGACAGGGGGGAATCAGCCCCAGCATTTT.